These T cell receptor beta chains were read from a single sample in a study of neurological immune-mediated disorders. MiXCR, applied by TCRdb to the 5' RACE reads, yields one record per CDR3 protein. Seen here are about 80,000 distinct CDR3 sequences, nearly 6% observed once, and the top ten hold approximately 7.9%. Sequences were obtained from PBMCs. Receptors were obtained from an older woman with multiple sclerosis. The CDR3 runs from the conserved cysteine through the conserved F or W. The D gene is left open where the match is weak. Clone size, where shown, is once, few, many, or a class for clones that have expanded.

>TRBV12-3/TRBV12-4|.|many|TRBJ1-5
CASSPGSRDNQPQHF
TGTGCCAGCAGCCCCGGCAGTAGGGACAATCAGCCCCAGCATTTT
>TRBV20-1|TRBD1|.|TRBJ2-1
CSARRDSDDNEQFF
TGCAGTGCTAGGAGGGACAGTGACGACAATGAGCAGTTCTTC
>TRBV6-5|.|.|TRBJ1-4
CASSFRIATNEKLFF
TGTGCCAGCAGCTTCAGGATTGCAACTAATGAAAAACTGTTTTTT
>TRBV18|TRBD1|many|TRBJ1-2
CASSPDRGLYGYTF
TGTGCCAGCTCACCGGACAGGGGGCTCTATGGCTACACCTTC
>TRBV5-1|.|.|TRBJ2-2
CARSLVPNTGKLFF
TGCGCCAGAAGCTTGGTCCCGAACACCGGGAAGCTGTTTTTT
>TRBV5-5|TRBD1|many|TRBJ2-5
CASSFQGEETQYF
TGTGCCAGCAGTTTTCAGGGGGAAGAGACCCAGTACTTC
>TRBV6-5|TRBD2|many|TRBJ2-4
CASSRGGAQNIQYF
TGTGCCAGCAGTCGCGGGGGGGCCCAAAACATTCAGTACTTC
>TRBV20-1|TRBD2|.|TRBJ2-7
CSARHPRGASGGNYEQYF
TGCAGTGCTAGACACCCCAGGGGTGCTAGCGGGGGGAATTACGAGCAGTACTTC
>TRBV15|TRBD1|many|TRBJ2-3
CATSPTTGPDTQYF
TGTGCCACCAGTCCGACGACAGGGCCAGATACGCAGTATTTT
>TRBV12-3/TRBV12-4|TRBD2|many|TRBJ2-7
CASSQTSGTSYEQYF
TGTGCCAGCAGCCAGACTAGCGGGACCTCCTACGAGCAGTACTTC
>TRBV12-3/TRBV12-4|TRBD1|many|TRBJ1-1
CASSPGQGVSEAFF
TGTGCCAGCAGCCCGGGACAGGGGGTTTCGGAAGCTTTCTTT
>TRBV3-1|TRBD1|many|TRBJ1-2
CASSRRTGNGYTF
TGTGCCAGCAGCCGAAGGACAGGGAATGGCTACACCTTC
>TRBV10-2|TRBD2|many|TRBJ2-5
CASRGGLQETQYF
TGCGCCAGCCGGGGGGGGCTCCAAGAGACCCAGTACTTC
>TRBV5-1|.|many|TRBJ2-3
CASRRELGITDTQYF
TGCGCCAGCAGACGGGAGTTGGGGATCACAGATACGCAGTATTTT
>TRBV4-2|.|many|TRBJ2-7
CASSQGPSSSYEQYF
TGTGCCAGCAGCCAAGGACCAAGTTCCTCGTACGAGCAGTACTTC
>TRBV5-1|.|many|TRBJ1-1
CASSLTGGSTEAFF
TGTGCCAGCAGCCTAACGGGGGGGTCCACTGAAGCTTTCTTT
>TRBV7-8|.|few|TRBJ2-5
CASSFVGGQETQYF
TGTGCCAGCAGCTTTGTGGGGGGCCAAGAGACCCAGTACTTC
>TRBV27|TRBD1|many|TRBJ2-7
CASSLDRSYEQYF
TGTGCCAGCAGTCTGGACAGGTCCTACGAGCAGTACTTC
>TRBV11-2|.|many|TRBJ2-7
CASSLHYEQYF
TGTGCCAGCAGCTTACATTACGAGCAGTACTTC
>TRBV20-1|.|many|TRBJ1-1
CSARDPGVNTEAFF
TGCAGTGCTAGAGATCCAGGGGTGAACACTGAAGCTTTCTTT
>TRBV20-1|.|many|TRBJ1-5
CSARVQNRNQPQHF
TGCAGTGCTAGAGTTCAGAACAGGAATCAGCCCCAGCATTTT
>TRBV19|.|few|TRBJ2-3
CASSINDITDTQYF
TGTGCCAGTAGTATAAACGATATCACAGATACGCAGTATTTT
>TRBV20-1|TRBD1|many|TRBJ2-5
CSAIPQGEQETQYF
TGCAGTGCCATACCACAGGGGGAACAAGAGACCCAGTACTTC
>TRBV20-1|.|many|TRBJ1-5
CSAERDNPLYSNQPQHF
TGCAGTGCTGAACGGGACAACCCTCTTTATAGCAATCAGCCCCAGCATTTT
>TRBV10-1|.|.|TRBJ2-7
CASSELMDRTNEQYF
TGCGCCAGCAGTGAGTTAATGGACCGAACGAACGAGCAGTACTTC
>TRBV6-5|TRBD1|few|TRBJ2-7
CASSYGDRAYEQYF
TGTGCCAGCAGTTACGGGGACAGGGCCTACGAGCAGTACTTC